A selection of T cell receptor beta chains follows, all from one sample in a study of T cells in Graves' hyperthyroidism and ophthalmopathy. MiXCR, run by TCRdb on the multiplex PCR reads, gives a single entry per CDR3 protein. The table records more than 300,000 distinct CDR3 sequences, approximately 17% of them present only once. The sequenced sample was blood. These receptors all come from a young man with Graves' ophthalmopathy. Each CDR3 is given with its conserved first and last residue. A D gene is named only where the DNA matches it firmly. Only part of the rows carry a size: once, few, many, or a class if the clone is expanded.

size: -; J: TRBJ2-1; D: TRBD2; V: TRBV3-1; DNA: TGTGCCAGCAGCCGTAGCGGGGTCTACAATGAGCAGTTCTTC; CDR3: CASSRSGVYNEQFF
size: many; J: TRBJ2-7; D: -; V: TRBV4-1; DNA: TGCGCCAGCAGCCAAGCTCGTGTCTACGAGCAGTACTTC; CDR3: CASSQARVYEQYF
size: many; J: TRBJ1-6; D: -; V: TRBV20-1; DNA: TGCAGTGCTAGCAGGGAATATAATTCACCCCTCCACTTT; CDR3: CSASREYNSPLHF
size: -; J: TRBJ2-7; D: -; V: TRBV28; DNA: TGTGCCAGCGGACAGACAGGCGACGAGCAGTACTTC; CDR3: CASGQTGDEQYF
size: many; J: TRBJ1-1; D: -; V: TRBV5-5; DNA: TGTGCCAGCAGCCGCAGGGGTGGGAACACTGAAGCTTTCTTT; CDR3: CASSRRGGNTEAFF
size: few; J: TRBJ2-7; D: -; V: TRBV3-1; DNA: TGTGCCAGCAGCCGTGGGGGGACCCTATACGAGCAGTACTTC; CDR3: CASSRGGTLYEQYF
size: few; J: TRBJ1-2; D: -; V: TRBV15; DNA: TGTGCCACCAGCACTGACGGAGGGTCAGATGGCTACACCTTC; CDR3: CATSTDGGSDGYTF
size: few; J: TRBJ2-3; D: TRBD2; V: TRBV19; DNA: TGTGCCAGTAGTACGGGACTAGGTAGCACAGATACGCAGTATTTT; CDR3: CASSTGLGSTDTQYF
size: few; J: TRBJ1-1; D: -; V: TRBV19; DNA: TGTGCCAGTAGTATCAGGGCTGCGAACACTGAAGCTTTCTTT; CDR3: CASSIRAANTEAFF
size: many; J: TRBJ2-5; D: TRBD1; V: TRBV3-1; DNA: TGTGCCAGCAGCCCGGGACAGGGGGAAGAGACCCAGTACTTC; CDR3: CASSPGQGEETQYF